These 15 T cell receptor beta chains originate from one sample sequenced in a study of STAT3 mutations in large granular lymphocyte leukemia. Study conclusions and caveats: In T-cell large granular lymphocyte leukemia, about half of patients showed multiple immunodominant subclonotypes.

TCRdb's table, derived via immunoSEQ multiplex PCR, lists solely in-frame clones and lacks some. Found here are over 10,000 clones, about 80% of them singletons; the top ten hold around 50%. No antigens are known for them. Sequencing used peripheral blood mononuclear cells. Receptors originate from a man aged 55-75 years with T-cell large granular lymphocyte leukemia. Some clones in this sample may be carry-over from other donors' samples.

The chain uses TRBV5-4 and TRBJ1-1; the match to TRBD1 covers 7 bases. Germline V gene sequence: CDR1 SGHNT, CDR2 YYREEE (reference sequence). Trimming removed 3 bases from V and 5 bases from J; junction bases left unmatched: 4. CDR3 length: 13 residues. The CDR3 loop is CASSWDSMTEAFF. The CDR3 coding sequence is TGTGCCAGCAGCTGGGACAGCATGACTGAAGCTTTCTTT. Filled out from reference TRBV5-4 and TRBJ1-1, the complete variable domain reads ETGVTQSPTHLIKTRGQQVTLRCSSQSGHNTVSWYQQALGQGPQFIFQYYREEENGRGNFPPRFSGLQFPNYSSELNVNALELDDSALYLCASSWDSMTEAFFGQGTRLTVV.

The chain has TRBV27 and TRBJ1-5; the D is unclear. This CDR3 contains 14 residues. Germline V CDR1 and CDR2: MNHEY, SMNVEV (reference sequence). V was trimmed by 3 bases and J by 4 bases, leaving 10 bases between them. CDR3 sequence reads: CASSFRSPNQPQHF. The CDR3 DNA reads TGTGCCAGCAGTTTTAGGTCCCCAAATCAGCCCCAGCATTTT.

The chain joins TRBV30 to TRBJ2-5; D not resolved. This CDR3 comprises 11 residues. V dropped 2 bases and J dropped 1 base, with 2 bases sitting between them. Germline CDR1 GTSNPN, CDR2 SVGIG (reference sequence). This CDR3 reads CAWSPQETQYF. Written as DNA, the CDR3 is TGTGCCTGGAGTCCCCAAGAGACCCAGTACTTC.

The chain carries TRBV7-3 and TRBJ1-1, with TRBD1 matching over 7 bases. V was clipped by 5 bases and J by 1 base; unmatched bases: 7. The CDR3 runs to 15 residues. Germline assignment: CDR1 SGHTA and CDR2 FQGTGA. The CDR3 coding sequence is TGTGCCAGCAGCCCCCAGGGACAGCGGAACACTGAAGCTTTCTTT. Its protein product is CASSPQGQRNTEAFF.

The chain employs TRBV10-3 and TRBJ2-2; 7 nucleotides agree with TRBD2. CDR3 size: 15 residues. Unmatched junction bases numbered 8, after V lost 9 bases and J lost 1 base. CDR1 is ENHRY and CDR2 is SYGVKD in the germline V gene. The CDR3 coding sequence is TGTGCCATTGGGGGGGAGACAATGAACACCGGGGAGCTGTTTTTT. Translation: CAIGGETMNTGELFF.

V and J are TRBV10-3 and TRBJ1-2, with 8 bases that match TRBD1. Germline assignment: CDR1 ENHRY and CDR2 SYGVKD. The CDR3 covers 13 residues. The trim removed 7 bases at V and 4 bases at J, leaving 5 bases unmatched. This CDR3 is CAIIGQGGYGYTF. The CDR3 DNA sequence: TGTGCCATCATCGGACAGGGCGGCTATGGCTACACCTTC.

The chain combines TRBV28 with TRBJ1-2, with D tentatively TRBD1 (5 bases). V shed 1 base and J shed 3 bases, with 12 bases lying between them. This CDR3 region has 15 residues. The germline V gene encodes CDR1 MDHEN and CDR2 SYDVKM. The CDR3: CASSLYFGGDYGYTF. CDR3 sequence (DNA): TGTGCCAGCAGTTTATACTTCGGGGGGGACTATGGCTACACCTTC.

The V call is TRBV7-9, the J call TRBJ1-2; TRBD1 agrees at 7 bases. Trimming removed 5 bases from V and 9 bases from J; junction bases left unmatched: 9. The CDR3 totals 13 residues. Germline CDR1 reads SEHNR; CDR2 reads FQNEAQ (reference sequence). The DNA of the CDR3 is TGTGCCAGCAGCCCGGGACAGATATTGAGCTACACCTTC. Its translation is CASSPGQILSYTF.

This clone occurred once. The chain uses TRBV2 and TRBJ2-6, with 7 bases that match TRBD2. The germline CDR1 and CDR2 sequences are SNHLY and FYNNEI. This CDR3 has 16 residues. With 8 bases clipped from V and 0 bases from J, the junction kept 7 bases outside the gene matches. The CDR3 loop reads CASGEGIYSGANVLTF. The CDR3 coding sequence is TGTGCCAGCGGGGAGGGGATCTACTCTGGGGCCAACGTCCTGACTTTC.

This chain uses TRBV11-2 with TRBJ1-5; no definite D call. The CDR3 runs 15 residues. CDR1 and CDR2 (germline): SGHAT, FQNNGV. Trimming pared 5 bases from V and 1 base from J, leaving 12 bases between. DNA of the CDR3: TGTGCCAGCAGCCCCGGTGGTTTGAGCAATCAGCCCCAGCATTTT. Translation: CASSPGGLSNQPQHF.

This clone appeared once. V gene TRBV7-8 combines with J gene TRBJ2-7; D is perhaps TRBD2 (7 bases). Germline V lookup: CDR1 SGHVS, CDR2 FQNEAQ. The V end was cut by 6 bases, the J end by 2 bases, with 17 bases between. CDR3 length equals 15 residues. Here the CDR3 DNA reads TGTGCCAGCAGATCCTCTAGGGGGGGAACCTACGAGCAGTACTTC. Its protein product is CASRSSRGGTYEQYF.

The rearrangement links TRBV2 to TRBJ2-2; tentative D call: TRBD1 (6 bases). Trimming took off 6 bases at V and 2 bases at J, with 10 bases between the two ends. The CDR3 has 14 residues. Germline V gene sequence: CDR1 SNHLY, CDR2 FYNNEI. The CDR3: CASRLGQNTGELFF. CDR3 nucleotide sequence: TGTGCCAGCAGGCTGGGACAAAACACCGGGGAGCTGTTTTTT.

The CDR3 sequence is CASKVGTGEGETQYF. CDR3 in DNA: TGTGCCAGTAAGGTGGGGACAGGGGAGGGAGAGACCCAGTACTTC. This chain uses TRBV19 with TRBJ2-5; TRBD1 matches 10 bases. This CDR3 spans 15 amino acids. CDR1 and CDR2 (germline): LNHDA, SQIVND (reference sequence). With 7 bases clipped from V and 4 bases from J, the junction kept 9 bases outside the gene matches.

The chain combines TRBV5-1 with TRBJ2-1; unclear D gene. CDR3 size: 14 residues. V lost 0 bases and J lost 3, with 7 bases in between. Looked up from germline, CDR1 is SGHRS and CDR2 is YFSETQ. The CDR3 sequence: CASSLEEFYNEQFF. The DNA for the CDR3 is TGCGCCAGCAGCTTGGAAGAATTCTACAATGAGCAGTTCTTC. Full variable domain (outside the CDR3, taken from reference TRBV5-1 and TRBJ2-1): KAGVTQTPRYLIKTRGQQVTLSCSPISGHRSVSWYQQTPGQGLQFLFEYFSETQRNKGNFPGRFSGRQFSNSRSEMNVSTLELGDSALYLCASSLEEFYNEQFFGPGTRLTVL.

This clone occurred a few times. The rearrangement joins TRBV5-1 to TRBJ2-7, with D uncertain. V was trimmed by 1 base and J by 1 base, leaving 9 bases between them. Germline V gives CDR1 SGHRS, CDR2 YFSETQ. The CDR3 is made up of 14 amino acids. The CDR3 region has the DNA TGCGCCAGCAGCTTGTCCGTCTTTTCCTACGAGCAGTACTTC. It yields the protein CASSLSVFSYEQYF.